Listed below are T cell receptor beta chains from one sample, sequenced in a study of shared clonotypes between healthy human individuals. Data came from immunoSEQ multiplex PCR; TCRdb stores just in-frame clones and leaves some out. Of about 2,100,000 clones listed, just over 90% are singletons. Sequencing input: naive CD8+ T cells from PBMCs. All receptors derive from a man aged 18 to 29 in good health. Some clones in this sample may be carry-over from other donors' samples. Each CDR3 is given with its conserved first and last residue. The order of the fields is clone size, J gene, V gene, D gene, CDR3 protein, CDR3 DNA. The D gene is left open where the match is weak. A row's size may be missing; if present it is once, few, many or a size class.

size: NA; J: TRBJ2-2; V: TRBV27; D: NA; CDR3: CASRERGGRELFF; DNA: TGTGCCAGCAGGGAGAGGGGGGGCCGAGAGCTGTTTTTT
size: NA; J: TRBJ2-7; V: TRBV15; D: NA; CDR3: CATSLMAESSYEQYF; DNA: TGTGCCACCAGCCTGATGGCGGAGAGCTCCTACGAGCAGTACTTC
size: NA; J: TRBJ2-7; V: TRBV10-2; D: NA; CDR3: CASIGRETYEQYF; DNA: TGCGCCAGCATCGGCAGGGAGACCTACGAGCAGTACTTC
size: NA; J: TRBJ2-7; V: TRBV19; D: NA; CDR3: CASSIDLETQNYEQYF; DNA: TGTGCCAGTAGTATAGACCTAGAAACGCAGAACTACGAGCAGTACTTC
size: NA; J: TRBJ2-1; V: TRBV5-1; D: NA; CDR3: CASSSTGPSYNEQFF; DNA: TGCGCCAGCAGCTCCACCGGGCCTTCCTACAATGAGCAGTTCTTC
size: NA; J: TRBJ2-7; V: TRBV19; D: TRBD2; CDR3: CASSPGLSGTGVYEQYF; DNA: TGTGCCAGTAGTCCCGGCCTTAGCGGGACCGGCGTTTACGAGCAGTACTTC
size: NA; J: TRBJ2-7; V: TRBV27; D: NA; CDR3: CASSLSALYEQYF; DNA: TGTGCCAGCAGTTTATCGGCCCTCTACGAGCAGTACTTC
size: NA; J: TRBJ1-5; V: TRBV15; D: NA; CDR3: CATSRDLGWGNQPQHF; DNA: TGTGCCACCAGCAGAGATCTCGGGTGGGGCAATCAGCCCCAGCATTTT
size: NA; J: TRBJ1-1; V: TRBV7-8; D: TRBD1; CDR3: CASSKGGQGLPKNTEAFF; DNA: TGTGCCAGCAGCAAGGGGGGACAGGGACTACCTAAAAACACTGAAGCTTTCTTT
size: NA; J: TRBJ2-5; V: TRBV7-8; D: TRBD1; CDR3: CASSYNRGGSQETQYF; DNA: TGTGCCAGCAGCTACAACAGGGGTGGGAGCCAAGAGACCCAGTACTTC
size: once; J: TRBJ2-7; V: TRBV7-9; D: NA; CDR3: CASSLGAGQIYEQYF; DNA: TGTGCCAGCAGCTTAGGGGCAGGCCAGATCTACGAGCAGTACTTC
size: NA; J: TRBJ1-2; V: TRBV6-5; D: TRBD1; CDR3: CASSLRQGALGYTF; DNA: TGTGCCAGCAGTCTACGACAGGGGGCCCTTGGCTACACCTTC
size: NA; J: TRBJ1-4; V: TRBV7-8; D: NA; CDR3: CASSLWAETNEKLFF; DNA: TGTGCCAGCAGCTTATGGGCAGAGACTAATGAAAAACTGTTTTTT
size: NA; J: TRBJ1-5; V: TRBV5-6; D: NA; CDR3: CASSLWGWGQPQHF; DNA: TGTGCCAGCAGCTTGTGGGGGTGGGGGCAGCCCCAGCATTTT
size: NA; J: TRBJ1-1; V: TRBV2; D: NA; CDR3: CASRIGNTEAFF; DNA: TGTGCCAGCAGAATAGGGAACACTGAAGCTTTCTTT
size: NA; J: TRBJ2-3; V: TRBV7-9; D: NA; CDR3: CASSLYGSADTQYF; DNA: TGTGCCAGCAGCTTATATGGGTCCGCAGATACGCAGTATTTT
size: few; J: TRBJ1-3; V: TRBV7-9; D: NA; CDR3: CASSFGGNTIYF; DNA: TGTGCCAGCAGCTTCGGGGGAAACACCATATATTTT
size: NA; J: TRBJ2-1; V: TRBV7-9; D: NA; CDR3: CASSLGNEQFF; DNA: TGTGCCAGCTCCTTGGGCAATGAGCAGTTCTTC
size: NA; J: TRBJ2-7; V: TRBV21-1; D: NA; CDR3: CATKGTLTYEQYF; DNA: TGTGCCACCAAGGGGACTCTAACCTACGAGCAGTACTTC
size: NA; J: TRBJ2-2; V: TRBV27; D: NA; CDR3: CASSLPTGELFF; DNA: TGTGCCAGCAGTTTGCCCACCGGGGAGCTGTTTTTT
size: once; J: TRBJ2-1; V: TRBV27; D: NA; CDR3: CASSLKWEGHAEQFF; DNA: TGTGCCAGCAGTTTAAAATGGGAAGGTCACGCTGAGCAGTTCTTC
size: NA; J: TRBJ2-7; V: TRBV4-2; D: NA; CDR3: CASSHLSGAYEQYF; DNA: TGTGCCAGCAGCCATCTGTCGGGGGCCTACGAGCAGTACTTC
size: NA; J: TRBJ2-5; V: TRBV7-6; D: NA; CDR3: CASSPRWGRETQYF; DNA: TGTGCCAGCAGCCCCCGATGGGGAAGGGAGACCCAGTACTTC
size: once; J: TRBJ2-7; V: TRBV7-9; D: NA; CDR3: CASSLSTGGEQYF; DNA: TGTGCCAGCAGCTTATCCACGGGCGGCGAGCAGTACTTC
size: few; J: TRBJ2-1; V: TRBV28; D: NA; CDR3: CASSEGYEQFF; DNA: TGTGCCAGCAGTGAGGGATACGAGCAGTTCTTC
size: NA; J: TRBJ1-4; V: TRBV27; D: TRBD1; CDR3: CASRNLKGGAGEKLFF; DNA: TGTGCCAGCAGGAACTTGAAAGGGGGCGCAGGTGAAAAACTGTTTTTT
size: NA; J: TRBJ2-7; V: TRBV4-2; D: NA; CDR3: CASSQESRNSYEQYF; DNA: TGTGCCAGCAGCCAGGAAAGCAGAAATTCCTACGAGCAGTACTTC
size: NA; J: TRBJ2-2; V: TRBV5-6; D: NA; CDR3: CASSLVANTGELFF; DNA: TGTGCCAGCAGCTTGGTGGCGAACACCGGGGAGCTGTTTTTT